This T cell receptor beta chain was retrieved from a study of follicular helper T cells after annual influenza vaccination. Using immunoSEQ multiplex PCR, the repertoire was profiled, and TCRdb retains in-frame clones only, with some absent. Of approximately 11,000 clones listed, approximately 80% are singletons. As to time point: 2015-2016 season, 7 days after influenza vaccination. Between about 40 and 110 mL of blood was drawn per time point. Sorted cTfh were non-naive CD4+CXCR5+PD-1+, either ICOS+CD38+ or ICOS-CD38-. This TCR was recovered from an adult who received the influenza vaccine. Sample: CXCR5+ CD38- circulating T follicular helper cells from blood, taken 7 days after influenza vaccination. Sample subset: circulating Tfh, non-naive CD4+CXCR5+PD-1+ (ICOS+CD38+ or ICOS-CD38-).

CDR3 sequence (DNA): TGTGCCAGTAACAGGGCTCCAAACTATGGCTACACCTTC. Translating it yields CASNRAPNYGYTF. This sequence joins TRBV19 and TRBJ1-2; tentative D call: TRBD1 (6 bases). The CDR3 consists of 13 residues. Germline V gene lookup returns CDR1 LNHDA and CDR2 SQIVND (reference sequence). Trimming took 7 bases from V and 2 from J, leaving 11 bases between them.